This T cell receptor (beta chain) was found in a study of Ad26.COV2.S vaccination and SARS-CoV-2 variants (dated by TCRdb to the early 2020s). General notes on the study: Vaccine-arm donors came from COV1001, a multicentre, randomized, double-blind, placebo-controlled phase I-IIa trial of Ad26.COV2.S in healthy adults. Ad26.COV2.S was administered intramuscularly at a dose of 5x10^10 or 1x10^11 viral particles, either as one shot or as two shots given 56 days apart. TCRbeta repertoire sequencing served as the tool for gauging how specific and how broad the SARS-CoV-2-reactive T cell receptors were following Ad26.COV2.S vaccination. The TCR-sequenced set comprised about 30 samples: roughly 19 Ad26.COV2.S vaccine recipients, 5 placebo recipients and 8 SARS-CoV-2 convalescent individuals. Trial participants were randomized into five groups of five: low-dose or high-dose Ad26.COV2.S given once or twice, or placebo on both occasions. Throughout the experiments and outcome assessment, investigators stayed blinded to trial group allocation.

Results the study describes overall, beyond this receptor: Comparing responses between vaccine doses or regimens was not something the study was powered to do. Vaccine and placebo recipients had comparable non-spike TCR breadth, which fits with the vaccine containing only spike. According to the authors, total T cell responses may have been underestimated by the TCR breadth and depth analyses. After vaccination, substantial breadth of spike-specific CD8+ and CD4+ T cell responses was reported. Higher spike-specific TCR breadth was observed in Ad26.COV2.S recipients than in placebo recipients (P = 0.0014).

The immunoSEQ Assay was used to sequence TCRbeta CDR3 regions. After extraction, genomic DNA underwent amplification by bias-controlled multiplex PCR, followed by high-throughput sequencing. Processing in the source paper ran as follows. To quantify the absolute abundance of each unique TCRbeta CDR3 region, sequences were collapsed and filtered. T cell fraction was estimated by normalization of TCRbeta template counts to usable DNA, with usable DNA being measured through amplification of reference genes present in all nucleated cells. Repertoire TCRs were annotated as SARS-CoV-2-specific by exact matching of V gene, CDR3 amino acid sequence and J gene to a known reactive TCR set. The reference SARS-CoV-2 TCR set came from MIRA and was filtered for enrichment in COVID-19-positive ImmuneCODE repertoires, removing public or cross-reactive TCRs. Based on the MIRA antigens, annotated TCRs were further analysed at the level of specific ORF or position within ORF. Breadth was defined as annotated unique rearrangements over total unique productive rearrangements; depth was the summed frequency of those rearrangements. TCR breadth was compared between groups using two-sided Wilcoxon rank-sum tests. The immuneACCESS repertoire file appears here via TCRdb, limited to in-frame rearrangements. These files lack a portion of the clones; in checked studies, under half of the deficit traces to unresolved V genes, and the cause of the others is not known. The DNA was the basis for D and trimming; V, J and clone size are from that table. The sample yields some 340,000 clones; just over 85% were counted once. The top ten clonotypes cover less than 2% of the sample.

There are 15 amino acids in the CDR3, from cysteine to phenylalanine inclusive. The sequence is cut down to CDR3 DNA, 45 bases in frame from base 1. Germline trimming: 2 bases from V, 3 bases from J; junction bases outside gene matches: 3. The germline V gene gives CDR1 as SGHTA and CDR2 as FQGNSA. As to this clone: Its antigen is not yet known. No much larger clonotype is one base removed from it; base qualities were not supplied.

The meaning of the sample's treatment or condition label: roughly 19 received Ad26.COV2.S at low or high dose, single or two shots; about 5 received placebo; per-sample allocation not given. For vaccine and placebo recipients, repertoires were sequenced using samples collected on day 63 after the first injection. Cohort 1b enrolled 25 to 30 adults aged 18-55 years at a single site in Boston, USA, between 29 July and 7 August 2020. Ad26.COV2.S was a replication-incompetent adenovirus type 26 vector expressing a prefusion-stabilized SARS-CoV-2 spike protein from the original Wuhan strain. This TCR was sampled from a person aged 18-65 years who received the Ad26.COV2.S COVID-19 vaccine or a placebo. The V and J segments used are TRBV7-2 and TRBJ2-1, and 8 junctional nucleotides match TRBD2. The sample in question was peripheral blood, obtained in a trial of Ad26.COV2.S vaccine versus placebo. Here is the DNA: TGTGCCAGCAGCTTAACTAGCGGTGTCTACAATGAGCAGTTCTTC. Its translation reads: CASSLTSGVYNEQFF.